This T cell receptor (beta chain) originates from a study of shared clonotypes between healthy human individuals. Study results and caveats: Sequencing depth was predicted to influence how clonotypes are shared among donors.

Authors' data handling: Filtering differed for immunoSEQ, which gave only junction sequences without quality scores. Method: immunoSEQ multiplex PCR; TCRdb's copy keeps in-frame clones and lacks some. V and J calls and clone size are as listed in that table; D and trimming were resolved from the DNA. In the table there are some 2 million clones, 85% to 95% of which are singletons. There are a few counts of this clone. What it binds is not known. This same CDR3 is encoded by further DNA sequences in the sample. The CDR3 is 14 amino acids. Unmatched junction bases numbered 1, after V lost 6 bases and J lost 0 bases. Germline V gene data show CDR1 as MNHNS and CDR2 as SASEGT.

This rearrangement joins TRBV6-1 to TRBJ2-3; TRBD1 aligns across 9 bases. Sequences were obtained from naive CD4+ T cells sorted from blood. Subset indicated: CD45RA+ positively selected. This sequence originates from a young man in good health. The CDR3 protein is CASSGQGSTDTQYF. Written as DNA, the CDR3 is TGTGCCAGCAGCGGACAGGGGAGCACAGATACGCAGTATTTT.